This T cell receptor (beta chain) was recorded in a study of molecular identifiers for immune sequencing clone quantification. The CDR3 length is 13 residues. V was pared by 7 bases and J by 4 bases, with 13 bases between. Germline lookup yields CDR1 SNHLY and CDR2 FYNNEI. TCRdb recomputed calls from the PCR reads with MiXCR, one row per CDR3 protein. The table records some 97,000 distinct CDR3 sequences, 20% to 25% of them present only once. This clonotype has a count of ten or more. This receptor was obtained from a human donor in good health. Some libraries in this study had Jurkat cell RNA spiked in. The V and J genes are TRBV2 and TRBJ2-5; possible D gene TRBD1, 5 bases. The source material was naive CD8+ T cells from blood, with Jurkat cell RNA spiked in. Stated subset: FACS-sorted CD8+CD4-CCR7+CD45RA+ naive T cells. The CDR3 DNA reads TGTGCCAGCAAAGACAGCAACCGAGAGACCCAGTACTTC. This translates into CASKDSNRETQYF.